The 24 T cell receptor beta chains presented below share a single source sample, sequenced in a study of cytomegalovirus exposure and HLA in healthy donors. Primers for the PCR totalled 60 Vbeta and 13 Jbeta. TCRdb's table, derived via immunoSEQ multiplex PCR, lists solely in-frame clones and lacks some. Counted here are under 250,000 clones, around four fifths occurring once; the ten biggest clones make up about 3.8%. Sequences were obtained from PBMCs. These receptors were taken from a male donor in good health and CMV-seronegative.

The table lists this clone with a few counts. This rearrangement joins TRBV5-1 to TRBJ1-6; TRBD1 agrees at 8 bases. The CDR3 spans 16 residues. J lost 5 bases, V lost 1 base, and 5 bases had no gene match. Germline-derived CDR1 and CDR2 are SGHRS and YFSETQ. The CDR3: CASSLMTGVDNSPLHF. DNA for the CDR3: TGCGCCAGCAGCTTGATGACAGGGGTGGATAATTCACCCCTCCACTTT.

In DNA form, the CDR3 reads TGTGCCAGCAGCTTAGAAGGACTAGGAGAGACCCAGTACTTC. Translation gives CASSLEGLGETQYF. This sequence joins TRBV7-2 and TRBJ2-5, with 7 bases fitting TRBD2. CDR3 length: 14 amino acids. J lost 4 bases, V lost 1 base, and 3 bases had no gene match. In germline, CDR1 is SGHTA, CDR2 FQGNSA.

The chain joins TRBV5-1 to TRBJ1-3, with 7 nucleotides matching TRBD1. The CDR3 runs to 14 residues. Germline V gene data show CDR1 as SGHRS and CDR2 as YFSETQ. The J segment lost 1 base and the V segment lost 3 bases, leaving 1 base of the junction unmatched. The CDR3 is CASSWGQSGNTIYF. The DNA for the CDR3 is TGCGCCAGCAGCTGGGGACAGTCTGGAAACACCATATATTTT.

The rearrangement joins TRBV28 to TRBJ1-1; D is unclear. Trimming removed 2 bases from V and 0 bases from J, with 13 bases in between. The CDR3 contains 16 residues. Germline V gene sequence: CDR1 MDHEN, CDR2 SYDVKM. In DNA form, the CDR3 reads TGTGCCAGCAGTTTACATCCCGGGTCATTGAACACTGAAGCTTTCTTT. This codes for CASSLHPGSLNTEAFF.

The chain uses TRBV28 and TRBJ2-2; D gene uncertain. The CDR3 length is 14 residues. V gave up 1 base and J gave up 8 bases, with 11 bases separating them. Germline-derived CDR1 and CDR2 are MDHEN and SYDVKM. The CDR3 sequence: CASSLSTTYGELFF. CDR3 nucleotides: TGTGCCAGCAGTTTATCTACCACCTATGGGGAGCTGTTTTTT.

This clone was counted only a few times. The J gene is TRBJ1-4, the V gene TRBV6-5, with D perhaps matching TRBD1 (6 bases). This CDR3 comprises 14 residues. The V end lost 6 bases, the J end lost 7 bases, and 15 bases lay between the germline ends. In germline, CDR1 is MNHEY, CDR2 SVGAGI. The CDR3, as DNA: TGTGCCAGCAGCATAGGGGGAATTAGTGAAAAACTGTTTTTT. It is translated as CASSIGGISEKLFF.

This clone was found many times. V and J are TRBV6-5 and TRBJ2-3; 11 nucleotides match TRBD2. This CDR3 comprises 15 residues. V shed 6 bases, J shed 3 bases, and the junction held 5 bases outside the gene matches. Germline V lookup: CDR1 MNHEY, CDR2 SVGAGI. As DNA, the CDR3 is TGTGCCAGCAGCCTCCTAGCGGGAGGTACAGATACGCAGTATTTT. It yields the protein CASSLLAGGTDTQYF.

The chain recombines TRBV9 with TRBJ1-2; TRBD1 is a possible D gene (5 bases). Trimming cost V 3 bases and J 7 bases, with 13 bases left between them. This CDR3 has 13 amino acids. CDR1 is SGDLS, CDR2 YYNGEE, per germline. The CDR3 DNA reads TGTGCCAGCAGCGCGTCAGGGAGGGTTGGCTACACCTTC. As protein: CASSASGRVGYTF.

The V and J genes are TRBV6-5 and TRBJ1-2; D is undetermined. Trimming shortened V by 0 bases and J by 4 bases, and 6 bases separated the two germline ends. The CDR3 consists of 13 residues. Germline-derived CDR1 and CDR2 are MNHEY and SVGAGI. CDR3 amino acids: CASSYSPPYGYTF. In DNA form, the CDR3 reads TGTGCCAGCAGTTACTCTCCTCCCTATGGCTACACCTTC.

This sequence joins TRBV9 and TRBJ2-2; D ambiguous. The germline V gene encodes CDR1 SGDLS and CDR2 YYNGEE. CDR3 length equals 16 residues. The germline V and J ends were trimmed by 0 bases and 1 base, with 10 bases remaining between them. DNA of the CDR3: TGTGCCAGCAGCGTAGCGCACTCACTGAACACCGGGGAGCTGTTTTTT. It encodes CASSVAHSLNTGELFF. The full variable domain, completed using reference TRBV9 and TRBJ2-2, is DSGVTQTPKHLITATGQRVTLRCSPRSGDLSVYWYQQSLDQGLQFLIQYYNGEERAKGNILERFSAQQFPDLHSELNLSSLELGDSALYFCASSVAHSLNTGELFFGEGSRLTVL.

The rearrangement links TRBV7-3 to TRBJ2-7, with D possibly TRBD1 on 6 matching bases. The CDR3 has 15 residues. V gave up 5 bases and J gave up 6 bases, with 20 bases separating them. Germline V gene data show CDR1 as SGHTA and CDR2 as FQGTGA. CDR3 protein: CASSQDRGAWGEQYF. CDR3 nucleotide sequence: TGTGCCAGCAGCCAGGACAGAGGGGCTTGGGGCGAGCAGTACTTC. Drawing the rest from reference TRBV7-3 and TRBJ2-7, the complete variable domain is GAGVSQTPSNKVTEKGKYVELRCDPISGHTALYWYRQSLGQGPEFLIYFQGTGAADDSGLPNDRFFAVRPEGSVSTLKIQRTERGDSAVYLCASSQDRGAWGEQYFGPGTRLTVT.

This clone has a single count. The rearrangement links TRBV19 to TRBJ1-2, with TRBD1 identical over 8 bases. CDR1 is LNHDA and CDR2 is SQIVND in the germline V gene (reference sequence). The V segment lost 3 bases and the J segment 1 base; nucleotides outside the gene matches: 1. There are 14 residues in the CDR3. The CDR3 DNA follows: TGTGCCAGTAGTATCGGACAGGGTAACTATGGCTACACCTTC. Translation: CASSIGQGNYGYTF.

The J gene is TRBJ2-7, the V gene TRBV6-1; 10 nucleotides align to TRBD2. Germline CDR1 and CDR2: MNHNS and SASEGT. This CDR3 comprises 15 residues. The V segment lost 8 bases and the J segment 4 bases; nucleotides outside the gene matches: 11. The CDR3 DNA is TGTGCCAGCCGACGAGAGCGGGGGGGCAGATACGAGCAGTACTTC. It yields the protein CASRRERGGRYEQYF.

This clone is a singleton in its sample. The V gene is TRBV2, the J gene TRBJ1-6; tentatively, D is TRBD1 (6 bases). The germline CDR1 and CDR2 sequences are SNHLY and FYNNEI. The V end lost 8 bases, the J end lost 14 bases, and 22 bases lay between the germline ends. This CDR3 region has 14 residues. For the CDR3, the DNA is TGTGCCAGCGGGCCCCGGACAGCGTGGACCACCCTCCACTTT. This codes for CASGPRTAWTTLHF. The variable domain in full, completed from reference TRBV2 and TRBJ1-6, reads EPEVTQTPSHQVTQMGQEVILRCVPISNHLYFYWYRQILGQKVEFLVSFYNNEISEKSEIFDDQFSVERPDGSNFTLKIRSTKLEDSAMYFCASGPRTAWTTLHFGNGTRLTVT.

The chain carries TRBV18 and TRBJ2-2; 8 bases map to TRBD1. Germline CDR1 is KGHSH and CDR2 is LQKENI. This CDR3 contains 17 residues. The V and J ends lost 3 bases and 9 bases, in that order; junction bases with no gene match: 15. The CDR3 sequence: CASSPPAGGAGSRELFF. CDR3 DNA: TGTGCCAGCTCACCCCCAGCAGGGGGCGCAGGAAGCCGGGAGCTGTTTTTT.

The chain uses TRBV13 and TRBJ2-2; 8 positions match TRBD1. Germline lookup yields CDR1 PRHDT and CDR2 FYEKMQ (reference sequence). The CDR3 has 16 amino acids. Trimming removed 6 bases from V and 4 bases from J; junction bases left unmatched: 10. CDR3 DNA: TGTGCCAGCAGGAGACCAGGGGGCGACGGCACCGGGGAGCTGTTTTTT. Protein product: CASRRPGGDGTGELFF. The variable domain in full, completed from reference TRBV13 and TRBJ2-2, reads AAGVIQSPRHLIKEKRETATLKCYPIPRHDTVYWYQQGPGQDPQFLISFYEKMQSDKGSIPDRFSAQQFSDYHSELNMSSLELGDSALYFCASRRPGGDGTGELFFGEGSRLTVL.

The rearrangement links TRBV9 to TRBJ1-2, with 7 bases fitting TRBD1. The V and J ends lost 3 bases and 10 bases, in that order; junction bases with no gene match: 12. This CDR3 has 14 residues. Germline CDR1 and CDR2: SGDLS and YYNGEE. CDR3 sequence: CASSGVRGYGVYTF. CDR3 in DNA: TGTGCCAGCAGCGGTGTCAGGGGGTACGGGGTCTACACCTTC.

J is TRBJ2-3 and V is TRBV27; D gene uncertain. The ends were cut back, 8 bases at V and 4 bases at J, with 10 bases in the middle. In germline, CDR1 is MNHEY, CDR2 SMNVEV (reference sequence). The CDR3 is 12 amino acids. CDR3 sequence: CASVGVADTQYF. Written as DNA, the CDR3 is TGTGCCAGCGTGGGCGTCGCAGATACGCAGTATTTT.

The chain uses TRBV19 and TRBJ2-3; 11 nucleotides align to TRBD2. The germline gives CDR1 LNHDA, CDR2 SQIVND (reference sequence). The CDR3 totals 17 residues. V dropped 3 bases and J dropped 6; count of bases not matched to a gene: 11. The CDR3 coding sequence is TGTGCCAGTAGTATCAAAGGTAGCGGGAGGGCCAAGGATACGCAGTATTTT. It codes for CASSIKGSGRAKDTQYF.

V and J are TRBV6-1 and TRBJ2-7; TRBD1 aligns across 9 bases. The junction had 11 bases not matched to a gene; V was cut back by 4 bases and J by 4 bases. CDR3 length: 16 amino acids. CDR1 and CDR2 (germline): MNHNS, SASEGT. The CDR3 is CASSAPSGTGTYEQYF. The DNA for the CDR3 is TGTGCCAGCAGTGCCCCCTCCGGGACAGGGACTTACGAGCAGTACTTC.

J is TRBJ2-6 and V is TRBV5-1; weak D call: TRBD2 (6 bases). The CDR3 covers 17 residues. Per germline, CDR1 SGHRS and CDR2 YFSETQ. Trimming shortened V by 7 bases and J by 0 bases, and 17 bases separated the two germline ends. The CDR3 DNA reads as TGCGCCAGCGAGTGGACTGGAGGGAGCTCTGGGGCCAACGTCCTGACTTTC. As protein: CASEWTGGSSGANVLTF.

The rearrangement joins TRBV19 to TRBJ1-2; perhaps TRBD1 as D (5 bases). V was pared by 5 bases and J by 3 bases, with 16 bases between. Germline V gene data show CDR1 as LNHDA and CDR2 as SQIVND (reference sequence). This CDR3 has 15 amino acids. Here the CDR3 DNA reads TGTGCCAGTAGTTTTCCGACGAAAGGGGACTATGGCTACACCTTC. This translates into CASSFPTKGDYGYTF.

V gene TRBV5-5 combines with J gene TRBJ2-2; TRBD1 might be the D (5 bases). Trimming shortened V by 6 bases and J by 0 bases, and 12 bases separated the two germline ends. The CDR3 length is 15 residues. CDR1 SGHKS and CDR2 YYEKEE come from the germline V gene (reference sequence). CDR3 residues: CASTRTTANTGELFF. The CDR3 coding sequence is TGTGCCAGCACCCGGACGACAGCGAACACCGGGGAGCTGTTTTTT.

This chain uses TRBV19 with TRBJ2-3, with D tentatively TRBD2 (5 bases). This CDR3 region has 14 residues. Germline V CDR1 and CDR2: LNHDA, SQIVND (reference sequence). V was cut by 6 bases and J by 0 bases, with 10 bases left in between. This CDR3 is CASRSGASTDTQYF. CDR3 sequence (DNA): TGTGCCAGTAGGAGCGGCGCTAGCACAGATACGCAGTATTTT. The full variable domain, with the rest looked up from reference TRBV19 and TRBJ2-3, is DGGITQSPKYLFRKEGQNVTLSCEQNLNHDAMYWYRQDPGQGLRLIYYSQIVNDFQKGDIAEGYSVSREKKESFPLTVTSAQKNPTAFYLCASRSGASTDTQYFGPGTRLTVL.